The 4 T cell receptor beta chains below come from one sample, sequenced in a study of HIV-infected patients and healthy controls. In TCRdb, the 5' RACE reads were re-called with MiXCR into one record per CDR3 protein. The data contain some 70,000 distinct CDR3 sequences, 15% to 20% of them singletons. Specimen: CD4+ T cells from blood. The receptors here all came from a human donor in good health.

This chain joins TRBV29-1 and TRBJ2-2; maybe TRBD2 (6 bases). CDR3 length equals 13 residues. V lost 6 bases and J lost 2, with 10 bases in between. Germline values: CDR1 SQVTM, CDR2 ANQGSEA. CDR3 DNA: TGCAGCGTGGGACTCCTCAACACCGGGGAGCTGTTTTTT. Translating it yields CSVGLLNTGELFF.

This clonotype has at least ten counts. This chain uses TRBV20-1 with TRBJ1-2; 7 bases are a match to TRBD1. CDR3 size: 13 residues. From germline, CDR1 is DFQATT and CDR2 SNEGSKA (reference sequence). The V segment lost 0 bases and the J segment 4 bases; nucleotides outside the gene matches: 2. CDR3: CSAREGTAYGYTF. The CDR3 DNA sequence: TGCAGTGCTAGAGAGGGGACAGCCTATGGCTACACCTTC.

As for this clonotype: Just one base apart from a much larger clone, this may be a read error. V gene TRBV4-3 combines with J gene TRBJ1-4; D gene unclear. Trimming removed 4 bases from V and 1 base from J, with 13 bases in between. The CDR3 spans 16 residues. CDR1 and CDR2 from the germline V gene are LGHNA and YSLEER. The DNA of the CDR3 is TGCGCCAGCAGCCCCATTGTCAGTGGAACTAATGAAAAACTGTTTTTT. This gives the protein CASSPIVSGTNEKLFF.

This clonotype was observed many times. This chain connects TRBV20-1 to TRBJ2-5; the D gene is possibly TRBD1 (6 bases). V was trimmed by 2 bases and J by 5 bases, leaving 12 bases between them. Per germline, CDR1 DFQATT and CDR2 SNEGSKA (reference sequence). The CDR3 is made up of 13 amino acids. CDR3 in DNA: TGCAGTGCTAGAATTACAGGGAAGGAGACCCAGTACTTC. This sequence encodes CSARITGKETQYF.